The 14 T cell receptor beta chains presented below share a single source sample, sequenced in a study of shared clonotypes between healthy human individuals (dated by TCRdb to the early 2020s). The method was the immunoSEQ multiplex PCR assay. The table was pulled from immuneACCESS by TCRdb, which kept in-frame rearrangements only. Such tables lose some clones; where checked, under half of the loss comes from unresolved V genes, and the rest has no known cause. This sample lists hundreds of thousands of clones; around 92% were detected once. The ten largest clones capture about 24% of the sample. CD8 naive samples were CD45RO-negative cells positively selected for CCR7, giving a CD45RA+CCR7+ population that excluded TemRA cells. Sequenced sample: naive CD8+ T cells sorted from blood. In the paper's terms, the cell subset or site label means: CD45RA+CCR7+. These receptors all come from a man aged 25-40 years in good health.

The CDR3 spells CASSKKSGQDEQYF. CDR3 in DNA: TGTGCCAGCAGCAAAAAATCCGGGCAGGACGAGCAGTACTTC. The chain has TRBV11-2 and TRBJ2-7, with D hard to call. Germline loops: CDR1 SGHAT, CDR2 FQNNGV. The CDR3 length is 14 residues. V lost 5 bases, J lost 5 bases, and 16 bases lay in between.

The rearrangement uses TRBV4-3 and TRBJ1-1, with TRBD1 identical over 8 bases. The CDR3 contains 14 residues. Germline V gives CDR1 LGHNA, CDR2 YSLEER. With 2 bases clipped from V and 5 bases from J, the junction kept 4 bases outside the gene matches. CDR3 DNA sequence: TGCGCCAGCAGCCAACAGGGGGCGAAGACTGAAGCTTTCTTT. As protein: CASSQQGAKTEAFF.

V and J are TRBV7-9 and TRBJ1-3; no definite D call. The length of the CDR3 is 15 residues. V was clipped by 1 base and J by 0 bases, with 7 bases between them. Germline V gene sequence: CDR1 SEHNR, CDR2 FQNEAQ (reference sequence). The CDR3 sequence is CASSLVGVSGNTIYF. In DNA form, the CDR3 reads TGTGCCAGCAGCTTAGTCGGGGTCTCTGGAAACACCATATATTTT.

The CDR3 bases are TGTGCCAGTAGTTGGGGACCACTCTACGAGCAGTACTTC. Its protein is CASSWGPLYEQYF. This chain connects TRBV19 to TRBJ2-7, with D perhaps matching TRBD1 or TRBD2 (5 bases each). Per germline, CDR1 LNHDA and CDR2 SQIVND (reference sequence). V was trimmed by 5 bases and J by 3 bases, leaving 11 bases between them. This CDR3 is built from 13 residues.

V usage is TRBV6-6 and J usage is TRBJ1-1; D perhaps matches TRBD1 (6 bases). V gave up 4 bases and J gave up 2 bases, with 14 bases separating them. Germline V gene lookup returns CDR1 MNHNY and CDR2 SVGAGI (reference sequence). There are 15 residues in the CDR3. CDR3 in amino acids: CASSSQTGLNTEAFF. CDR3 bases: TGTGCCAGCAGTTCCCAGACAGGTCTTAACACTGAAGCTTTCTTT.

This chain uses TRBV2 with TRBJ2-1; no reliable D call. This CDR3 has 15 residues. Trimming removed 6 bases at V and 8 bases at J, with 20 bases between. CDR1 and CDR2 from the germline V gene are SNHLY and FYNNEI. CDR3 nucleotides: TGTGCCAGCAGCAGCCCGCCTCTTCGTGTAGATGAGCAGTTCTTC. As protein: CASSSPPLRVDEQFF.

The V call is TRBV27, the J call TRBJ2-3; 10 nucleotides line up with TRBD2. V trimming: 2 bases; J trimming: 4 bases; junction bases outside the gene matches: 9. Germline V gene lookup returns CDR1 MNHEY and CDR2 SMNVEV (reference sequence). The CDR3 is 17 amino acids. CDR3 sequence reads: CASSLQWLAGAADTQYF. The CDR3 region has the DNA TGTGCCAGCAGTTTACAGTGGCTAGCGGGAGCAGCAGATACGCAGTATTTT.

CDR3 bases: TGCGCCAGCAGCCAAGATCGGTCGCCGAGCGGCGGCACAGATACGCAGTATTTT. The encoded protein is CASSQDRSPSGGTDTQYF. The genes are TRBV4-3 and TRBJ2-3; tentative D call: TRBD2 (5 bases). The CDR3 length is 18 residues. V lost 0 bases to trimming and J lost 1 base, with 17 bases between them. Per germline, CDR1 LGHNA and CDR2 YSLEER.

The V gene is TRBV11-2, the J gene TRBJ2-5; TRBD2 matches at 10 bases. Trimming took 1 base from V and 0 from J; bases not matched to a gene: 5. CDR3 length: 17 amino acids. Germline values: CDR1 SGHAT, CDR2 FQNNGV. The CDR3 sequence is CASSLVLSGRHQETQYF. CDR3 DNA sequence: TGTGCCAGCAGCTTAGTCCTTAGCGGGAGGCACCAAGAGACCCAGTACTTC.

The CDR3 spells CSVGVGQASGYTF. CDR3 in DNA: TGCAGCGTTGGAGTGGGACAGGCTTCTGGCTACACCTTC. The chain has TRBV29-1 and TRBJ1-2; the match to TRBD1 covers 8 bases. Germline V CDR1 and CDR2: SQVTM, ANQGSEA. CDR3 size: 13 residues. V gave up 4 bases and J gave up 7 bases; unmatched junction bases: 8.

The count of this clone is one. The genes are TRBV2 and TRBJ2-2, with a tentative D call TRBD1 (7 bases). Germline values: CDR1 SNHLY, CDR2 FYNNEI. The CDR3 consists of 16 residues. V lost 5 bases and J lost 2, with 15 bases in between. This CDR3 is CASSKRQGLNTGELFF. CDR3 nucleotide sequence: TGTGCCAGCAGTAAACGACAGGGACTTAACACCGGGGAGCTGTTTTTT.

The J gene is TRBJ2-7, the V gene TRBV6-6; D unresolved. In germline, CDR1 is MNHNY, CDR2 SVGAGI (reference sequence). The CDR3 is 13 residues long. Trimming stripped 5 bases from V and 3 bases from J, with 11 bases between. CDR3 coding DNA: TGTGCCAGCAGTCCATACCAACTCTACGAGCAGTACTTC. Protein sequence: CASSPYQLYEQYF.

The V and J genes are TRBV4-1 and TRBJ2-5; tentatively, D is TRBD1 (5 bases). The germline V gene encodes CDR1 MGHRA and CDR2 YSYEKL. The CDR3 extends over 15 amino acids. Trimming stripped 1 base from V and 0 bases from J, with 9 bases between. CDR3 coding DNA: TGCGCCAGCAGCCAAGTTAGACAGTACCAAGAGACCCAGTACTTC. Translating gives CASSQVRQYQETQYF.

A single count supports this clone. The chain is built from TRBV4-1 and TRBJ1-1; D gene ambiguous. With 2 bases removed from V and 7 bases from J, the gap between germline ends came to 20 bases. This CDR3 is 16 amino acids long. Germline lookup yields CDR1 MGHRA and CDR2 YSYEKL. CDR3 in amino acids: CASSQFIDVQIVEAFF. In DNA, the CDR3 is TGCGCCAGCAGCCAATTTATCGACGTCCAGATCGTTGAAGCTTTCTTT.